This T cell receptor (beta chain) was obtained from a study of monozygotic twins with inflammatory bowel disease. In regard to this clonotype: Antigen: not known.

Study-wide results and limits: IBD patients, compared with healthy twins, shared fewer clonotypes with others (especially with disease activity).

Addition of UMIs with a 6-nucleotide sample barcode was achieved by template switching. The authors ran two nested PCRs of 16 and 9 cycles on TCRalpha and TCRbeta cDNA. TCRdb re-called the 5' RACE reads; one entry per CDR3 protein, DNA not given. This sample's clone table lists roughly 300,000 distinct CDR3 sequences. This TCR was sampled from a human donor with ulcerative colitis or Crohn's disease, or a healthy co-twin of an affected twin (not recorded which). Material for sequencing was blood.

The chain's CDR3 is CASSLAWGLAKSGANVLTF. The gene calls are TRBV5-4 and TRBJ2-6; TCRdb names TRBD2, which stays unverified in the absence of DNA. Germline loops: CDR1 SGHNT, CDR2 YYREEE (reference sequence). The CDR3 spans 19 residues.